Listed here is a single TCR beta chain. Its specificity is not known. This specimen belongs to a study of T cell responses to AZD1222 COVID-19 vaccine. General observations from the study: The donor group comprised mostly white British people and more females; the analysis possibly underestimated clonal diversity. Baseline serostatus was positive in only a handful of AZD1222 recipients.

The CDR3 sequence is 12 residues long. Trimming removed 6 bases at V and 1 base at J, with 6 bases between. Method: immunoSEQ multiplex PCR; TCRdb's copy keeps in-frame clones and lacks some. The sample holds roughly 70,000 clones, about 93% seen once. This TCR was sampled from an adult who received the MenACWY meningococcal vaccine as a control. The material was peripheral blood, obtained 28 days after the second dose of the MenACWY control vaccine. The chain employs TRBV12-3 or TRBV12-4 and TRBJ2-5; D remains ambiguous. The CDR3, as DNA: TGTGCCAGCAGAAGGGCCCAAGAGACCCAGTACTTC. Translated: CASRRAQETQYF.